These 29 T cell receptor beta chains were sequenced from one sample in a study of CD4+ T cells in melanoma. TCRdb's table, derived via immunoSEQ multiplex PCR, lists solely in-frame clones and lacks some. Here the sample spans 12,000 to 15,000 clones, around two thirds being singletons. Sequenced sample: cells from a culture (not recorded whether cultured in vitro). Receptors were obtained from a human donor with melanoma.

This clone turned up a few times. The genes are TRBV29-1 and TRBJ2-5; TRBD1 might be the D (6 bases). The CDR3 loop spans 12 amino acids. Trimming took off 4 bases at V and 4 bases at J, with 10 bases between the two ends. Germline V lookup: CDR1 SQVTM, CDR2 ANQGSEA. The CDR3 here is CSVADSRETQYF. Written as DNA, the CDR3 is TGCAGCGTTGCGGACAGCAGAGAGACCCAGTACTTC.

The table lists this clone with a few counts. The chain recombines TRBV30 with TRBJ2-7, with TRBD1 matching over 10 bases. Looked up from germline, CDR1 is GTSNPN and CDR2 is SVGIG (reference sequence). The CDR3 spans 14 residues. Trimming removed 1 base from V and 4 bases from J; junction bases left unmatched: 4. The CDR3 DNA reads as TGTGCCTGGAGTGGACAGGGGGCAAGATACGAGCAGTACTTC. Translated: CAWSGQGARYEQYF.

This clone was recorded a few times. V gene TRBV18 combines with J gene TRBJ1-1; D is possibly TRBD1 (5 bases). CDR1 and CDR2 from the germline V gene are KGHSH and LQKENI. The CDR3 runs 14 residues. V was clipped by 2 bases and J by 3 bases, with 10 bases between them. In DNA form, the CDR3 reads TGTGCCAGCTCACCATACGGGGCCGACACTGAAGCTTTCTTT. This codes for CASSPYGADTEAFF. The complete variable domain, with remaining parts taken from reference TRBV18 and TRBJ1-1, reads NAGVMQNPRHLVRRRGQEARLRCSPMKGHSHVYWYRQLPEEGLKFMVYLQKENIIDESGMPKERFSAEFPKEGPSILRIQQVVRGDSAAYFCASSPYGADTEAFFGQGTRLTVV.

The rearrangement joins TRBV6-1 to TRBJ1-1; D remains unclear. The CDR3 length is 12 residues. Between the trimmed V and J ends, which lost 7 bases and 1 base, there was a span of 7 bases. Germline-derived CDR1 and CDR2 are MNHNS and SASEGT. The CDR3 bases are TGTGCCAGCACTATCGGGAACACTGAAGCTTTCTTT. Amino acids: CASTIGNTEAFF.

V is TRBV7-2 and J is TRBJ2-3; D unclear. V was shortened by 1 base and J by 8 bases, with 10 bases between the two germline ends. Germline values: CDR1 SGHTA, CDR2 FQGNSA. This CDR3 is built from 13 residues. The CDR3 DNA sequence: TGTGCCAGCAGCTTAGGGGCTAAACGTACGCAGTATTTT. This sequence encodes CASSLGAKRTQYF.

The chain recombines TRBV4-2 with TRBJ2-2; TRBD2 matches 9 bases. Per germline, CDR1 LGHNA and CDR2 YNFKEQ. The J segment lost 6 bases and the V segment lost 4 bases, leaving 0 bases of the junction unmatched. This CDR3 region has 13 residues. DNA for the CDR3: TGTGCCAGCAGCCGCGGGGGGGCCGGGGAGCTGTTTTTT. Translating it yields CASSRGGAGELFF.

V gene TRBV15 combines with J gene TRBJ1-2, with D unresolved. With 6 bases removed from V and 7 bases from J, the gap between germline ends came to 18 bases. This CDR3 contains 14 residues. In germline, CDR1 is LNHNV, CDR2 YYDKDF (reference sequence). CDR3: CATRSTGLSGGYTF. The CDR3 coding sequence is TGTGCCACCAGAAGTACCGGGTTGTCGGGTGGCTACACCTTC. Looking up the rest from reference TRBV15 and TRBJ1-2 gives the full variable domain: DAMVIQNPRYQVTQFGKPVTLSCSQTLNHNVMYWYQQKSSQAPKLLFHYYDKDFNNEADTPDNFQSRRPNTSFCFLDIRSPGLGDTAMYLCATRSTGLSGGYTFGSGTRLTVV.

This clone showed up just once. The chain is built from TRBV6-6 and TRBJ1-2, with D tentatively TRBD1 (5 bases). Looked up from germline, CDR1 is MNHNY and CDR2 is SVGAGI (reference sequence). V lost 5 bases and J lost 4, with 17 bases in between. This CDR3 region has 15 residues. The chain's CDR3 is CASSRSQQALYGYTF. The CDR3 bases are TGTGCCAGCAGTCGATCCCAACAGGCCCTCTATGGCTACACCTTC.

This chain connects TRBV9 to TRBJ2-2; D might be TRBD1 (6 bases). Trimming left V 2 bases short and J 3 bases short, with 17 bases between. CDR3 size: 17 residues. Per the germline V gene, CDR1 is SGDLS and CDR2 is YYNGEE. This CDR3 reads CASSVSFMAGDTGELFF. The CDR3 nucleotides read TGTGCCAGCAGCGTGTCATTTATGGCAGGGGACACCGGGGAGCTGTTTTTT.

In its sample, this clone was seen a few times. The chain has TRBV4-1 and TRBJ1-6; D uncertain. The CDR3 contains 15 residues. V lost 4 bases and J 11 bases, leaving 18 bases between the germline ends. Germline V CDR1 and CDR2: MGHRA, YSYEKL. CDR3 sequence reads: CASSPSAAAEPPLHF. CDR3 sequence (DNA): TGCGCCAGCAGCCCGTCGGCGGCGGCAGAGCCACCCCTCCACTTT.

This clone was found a few times. The chain employs TRBV4-2 and TRBJ1-3; D not resolved. Trimming took 6 bases from V and 0 from J, leaving 12 bases between them. The CDR3 totals 15 residues. Germline V gene data show CDR1 as LGHNA and CDR2 as YNFKEQ. The CDR3 nucleotides are TGTGCCAGCAGTCGCGAGCCTTTCTCTGGAAACACCATATATTTT. It translates to CASSREPFSGNTIYF.

The V and J genes are TRBV15 and TRBJ2-5; 8 nucleotides align to TRBD1. The CDR3 contains 14 residues. V lost 5 bases and J lost 3; bases outside the gene matches: 5. Germline CDR1 reads LNHNV; CDR2 reads YYDKDF (reference sequence). The CDR3 reads CATSARQGKETQYF. CDR3 in DNA: TGTGCCACCAGCGCGAGACAGGGGAAAGAGACCCAGTACTTC.

This chain links TRBV6-6 with TRBJ2-1; D may be TRBD2 (5 bases). Between the trimmed V and J ends, which lost 0 bases and 5 bases, there was a span of 8 bases. The CDR3 length is 14 residues. CDR1 and CDR2 (germline): MNHNY, SVGAGI (reference sequence). The CDR3 DNA sequence: TGTGCCAGCAGTTACTCGAGGGCGAACAATGAGCAGTTCTTC. This gives the protein CASSYSRANNEQFF.

J is TRBJ2-1 and V is TRBV11-2, with 7 bases identical to TRBD2. The J segment lost 0 bases and the V segment lost 5 bases, leaving 7 bases of the junction unmatched. The CDR3 covers 16 residues. CDR1 is SGHAT, CDR2 FQNNGV, per germline. CDR3 nucleotide sequence: TGTGCCAGCAGCGGAAGAGCGGGGAGCTCCTACAATGAGCAGTTCTTC. Translated, it gives CASSGRAGSSYNEQFF.

The chain joins TRBV6-1 to TRBJ1-2, with TRBD1 matching 7 bases. V trimming: 10 bases; J trimming: 2 bases; junction bases outside the gene matches: 13. The CDR3 runs to 15 residues. Germline assignment: CDR1 MNHNS and CDR2 SASEGT. CDR3 region: CANQPPGQRNYGYTF. The CDR3 region has the DNA TGTGCCAACCAGCCACCGGGACAGAGAAACTATGGCTACACCTTC.

A few counts support this clone. The chain is built from TRBV6-5 and TRBJ1-1, with 8 nucleotides matching TRBD1. Germline trimming cut 5 bases from V and 5 bases from J; bases unmatched to any gene: 7. The CDR3 is 14 amino acids. The germline V gene encodes CDR1 MNHEY and CDR2 SVGAGI. The CDR3 sequence is CASSATGGRTEAFF. The DNA for the CDR3 is TGTGCCAGCAGTGCAACAGGGGGTCGGACTGAAGCTTTCTTT.

The chain employs TRBV15 and TRBJ2-7; 10 positions agree with TRBD2. CDR1 LNHNV and CDR2 YYDKDF come from the germline V gene (reference sequence). The junction had 5 bases not matched to a gene; V was cut back by 2 bases and J by 4 bases. The CDR3 is made up of 15 amino acids. The CDR3 reads CATSRIAGGSYEQYF. DNA of the CDR3: TGTGCCACCAGCAGAATAGCGGGGGGCTCTTACGAGCAGTACTTC.

In its sample, this clone was seen a few times. The chain couples TRBV18 to TRBJ1-3; the D gene is possibly TRBD1 (5 bases). Germline V lookup: CDR1 KGHSH, CDR2 LQKENI. The V end was cut by 5 bases, the J end by 3 bases, with 20 bases between. The CDR3 consists of 17 residues. CDR3 in DNA: TGTGCCAGCTCAGCCCTTTTGGCAGGGATGTTTGGAAACACCATATATTTT. It translates to CASSALLAGMFGNTIYF.

The genes are TRBV5-5 and TRBJ2-7; weak D call: TRBD1 (6 bases). The length of the CDR3 is 14 residues. Trimming took off 4 bases at V and 1 base at J, with 12 bases between the two ends. The germline CDR1 and CDR2 sequences are SGHKS and YYEKEE (reference sequence). For the CDR3, the DNA is TGTGCCAGCAGCAGGGACATCGCTTCCTACGAGCAGTACTTC. Its translation: CASSRDIASYEQYF.

The chain carries TRBV11-1 and TRBJ1-2; 10 bases map to TRBD1. CDR3 length: 14 amino acids. Germline V gene data show CDR1 as SGHAT and CDR2 as FQDESV (reference sequence). The V and J ends lost 4 bases and 7 bases, in that order; junction bases with no gene match: 6. This chain's CDR3 is CASSSGQGILGYTF. Written as DNA, the CDR3 is TGTGCCAGCAGCTCGGGACAGGGGATCCTTGGCTACACCTTC.

The chain couples TRBV11-2 to TRBJ1-6; D may be TRBD1 (5 bases). The germline V gene has CDR1 SGHAT and CDR2 FQNNGV. There are 17 residues in the CDR3. Trimming stripped 0 bases from V and 7 bases from J, with 16 bases between. CDR3 loop: CASSLDGRGALNSPLHF. The DNA of the CDR3 is TGTGCCAGCAGCTTAGATGGTCGGGGCGCGTTGAATTCACCCCTCCACTTT.

V usage is TRBV10-2 and J usage is TRBJ2-5, with D hard to call. The CDR3 spans 13 residues. CDR1 and CDR2 from the germline V gene are WSHSY and SAAADI. V lost 4 bases and J 2 bases, leaving 8 bases between the germline ends. The CDR3 region is CASSVGRQETQYF. The CDR3 nucleotides are TGCGCCAGCAGTGTCGGCAGACAAGAGACCCAGTACTTC.

The chain has TRBV30 and TRBJ2-1, with D possibly being TRBD2 (5 bases). V was clipped by 1 base and J by 4 bases, with 17 bases between them. The germline V gene has CDR1 GTSNPN and CDR2 SVGIG (reference sequence). The CDR3 extends over 16 amino acids. In DNA, the CDR3 is TGTGCCTGGAGTGATTGGGCGACACGGGAATACAATGAGCAGTTCTTC. This translates into CAWSDWATREYNEQFF.

This rearrangement joins TRBV7-9 to TRBJ1-5; possible D gene TRBD1, 6 bases. CDR3 length: 14 residues. Per the germline V gene, CDR1 is SEHNR and CDR2 is FQNEAQ (reference sequence). V was shortened by 1 base and J by 10 bases, with 14 bases between the two germline ends. The chain's CDR3 is CASSLDREGKPQHF. The CDR3 nucleotides are TGTGCCAGCAGCTTAGACAGGGAGGGGAAACCCCAGCATTTT.

This clone occurred a few times. This sequence joins TRBV5-1 and TRBJ2-3, with a tentative D call TRBD1 (5 bases). CDR1 is SGHRS and CDR2 is YFSETQ in the germline V gene. CDR3 size: 15 residues. Trimming removed 1 base at V and 2 bases at J, with 11 bases between. CDR3 amino acids: CASSLFGRATDTQYF. Here the CDR3 DNA reads TGCGCCAGCAGCTTGTTTGGCAGGGCCACAGATACGCAGTATTTT.

This clone was counted between two and nine times. The CDR3 DNA is TGCGCCAGCAGCTTGGCAGGGAGTGACGAGCAGTTCTTC. This translates into CASSLAGSDEQFF. The chain carries TRBV5-1 and TRBJ2-1; either TRBD1 or TRBD2 may fit D (5 bases each). Germline assignment: CDR1 SGHRS and CDR2 YFSETQ. V gave up 0 bases and J gave up 10 bases, with 11 bases separating them. The CDR3 is made up of 13 amino acids.

The chain recombines TRBV7-2 with TRBJ2-5; TRBD2 might be the D (6 bases). Trimming took 6 bases from V and 7 from J, leaving 21 bases between them. Germline V CDR1 and CDR2: SGHTA, FQGNSA. The CDR3 has 15 residues. CDR3 amino acids: CASRSSLATLGTQYF. The CDR3 coding sequence is TGTGCCAGCAGATCATCACTAGCAACGCTTGGGACCCAGTACTTC.

The gene calls are TRBV18 and TRBJ1-2, with TRBD1 identical over 7 bases. The CDR3 contains 11 residues. Germline CDR1 KGHSH, CDR2 LQKENI. V trimming: 5 bases; J trimming: 14 bases; junction bases outside the gene matches: 8. CDR3 nucleotide sequence: TGTGCCAGCTCAAACGTACAGGGGAGAACCTTC. This translates into CASSNVQGRTF.

The rearrangement uses TRBV2 and TRBJ1-2; D call uncertain. This CDR3 comprises 13 residues. V was cut by 7 bases and J by 8 bases, with 17 bases left in between. Germline loops: CDR1 SNHLY, CDR2 FYNNEI. The CDR3 loop reads CASTRYRERGYTF. The CDR3 DNA reads as TGTGCCAGCACTAGATACCGGGAGAGGGGCTACACCTTC.